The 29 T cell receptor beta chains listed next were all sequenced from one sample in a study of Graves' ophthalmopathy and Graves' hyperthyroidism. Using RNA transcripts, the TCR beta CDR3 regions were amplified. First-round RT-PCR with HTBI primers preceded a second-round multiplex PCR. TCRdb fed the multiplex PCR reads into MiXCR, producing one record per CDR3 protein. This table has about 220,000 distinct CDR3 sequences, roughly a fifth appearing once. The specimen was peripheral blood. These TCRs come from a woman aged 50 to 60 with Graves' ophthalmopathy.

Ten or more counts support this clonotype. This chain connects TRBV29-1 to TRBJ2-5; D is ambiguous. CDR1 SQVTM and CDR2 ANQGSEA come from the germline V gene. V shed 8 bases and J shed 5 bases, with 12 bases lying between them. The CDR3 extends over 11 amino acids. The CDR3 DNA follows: TGCAGCACCGTACTTAGGGAGACCCAGTACTTC. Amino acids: CSTVLRETQYF.

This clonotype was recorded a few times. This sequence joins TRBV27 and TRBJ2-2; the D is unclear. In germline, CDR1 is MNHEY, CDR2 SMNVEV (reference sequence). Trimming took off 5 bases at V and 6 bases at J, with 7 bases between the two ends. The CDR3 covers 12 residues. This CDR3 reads CASSPVPGELFF. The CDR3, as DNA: TGTGCCAGCAGTCCCGTTCCCGGGGAGCTGTTTTTT.

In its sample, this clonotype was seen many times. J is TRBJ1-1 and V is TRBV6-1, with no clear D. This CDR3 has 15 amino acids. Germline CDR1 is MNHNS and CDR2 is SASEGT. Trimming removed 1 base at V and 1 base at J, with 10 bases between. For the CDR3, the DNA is TGTGCCAGCAGTGAAGTTCTGGGAACGAACACTGAAGCTTTCTTT. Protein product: CASSEVLGTNTEAFF.

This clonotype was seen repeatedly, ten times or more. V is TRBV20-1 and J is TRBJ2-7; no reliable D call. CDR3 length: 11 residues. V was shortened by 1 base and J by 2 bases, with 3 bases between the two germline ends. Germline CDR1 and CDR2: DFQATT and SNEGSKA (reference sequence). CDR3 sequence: CSARVTYEQYF. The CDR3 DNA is TGCAGTGCTAGAGTGACCTACGAGCAGTACTTC.

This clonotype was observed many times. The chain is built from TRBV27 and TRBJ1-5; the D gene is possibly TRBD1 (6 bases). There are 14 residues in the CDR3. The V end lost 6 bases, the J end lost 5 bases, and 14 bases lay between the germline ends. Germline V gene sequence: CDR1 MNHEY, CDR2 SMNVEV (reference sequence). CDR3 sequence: CASSQNGGHQPQHF. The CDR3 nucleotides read TGTGCCAGCAGCCAGAACGGGGGGCATCAGCCCCAGCATTTT.

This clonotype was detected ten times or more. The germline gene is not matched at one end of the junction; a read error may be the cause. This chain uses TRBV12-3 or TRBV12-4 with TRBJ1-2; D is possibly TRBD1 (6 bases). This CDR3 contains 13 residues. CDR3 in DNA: TGTGCCAGCAGTTTAGTGGGGGCCAATGGCTGCACCTTC. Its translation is CASSLVGANGCTF.

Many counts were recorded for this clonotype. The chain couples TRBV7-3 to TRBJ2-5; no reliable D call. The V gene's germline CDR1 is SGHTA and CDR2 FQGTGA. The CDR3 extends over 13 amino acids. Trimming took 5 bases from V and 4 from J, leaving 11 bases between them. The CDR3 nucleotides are TGTGCCAGCAGCGACCGAGGAGCAGAGACCCAGTACTTC. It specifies CASSDRGAETQYF.

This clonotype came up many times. The CDR3 loop reads CASSPLGQGRETQYF. CDR3 nucleotide sequence: TGTGCCAGCTCACCACTTGGTCAGGGTCGAGAGACCCAGTACTTC. This chain links TRBV18 with TRBJ2-5, with a weak D call TRBD1 (5 bases). The ends were cut back, 1 base at V and 4 bases at J, with 13 bases in the middle. The CDR3 runs 15 residues. Germline CDR1 is KGHSH and CDR2 is LQKENI.

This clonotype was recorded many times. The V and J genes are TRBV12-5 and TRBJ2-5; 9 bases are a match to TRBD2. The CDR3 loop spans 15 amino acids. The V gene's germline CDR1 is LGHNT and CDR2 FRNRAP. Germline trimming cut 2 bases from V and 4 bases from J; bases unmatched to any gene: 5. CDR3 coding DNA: TGTGCTAGTGGTTTGAATAGCGGGAGAGGAGAGACCCAGTACTTC. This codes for CASGLNSGRGETQYF. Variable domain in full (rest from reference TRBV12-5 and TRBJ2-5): DARVTQTPRHKVTEMGQEVTMRCQPILGHNTVFWYRQTMMQGLELLAYFRNRAPLDDSGMPKDRFSAEMPDATLATLKIQPSEPRDSAVYFCASGLNSGRGETQYFGPGTRLLVL.

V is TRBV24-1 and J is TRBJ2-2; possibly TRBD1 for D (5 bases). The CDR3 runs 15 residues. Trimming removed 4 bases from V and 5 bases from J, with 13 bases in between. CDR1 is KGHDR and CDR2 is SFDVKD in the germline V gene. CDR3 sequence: CATSDNGQPTGELFF. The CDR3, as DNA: TGTGCCACCAGTGACAACGGACAACCGACCGGGGAGCTGTTTTTT.

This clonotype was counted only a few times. CDR3: CASSVQSSGGEMYF. CDR3 nucleotides: TGTGCCAGCAGCGTACAATCTAGCGGTGGAGAGATGTATTTT. The chain uses TRBV7-3 and TRBJ2-3, with 7 nucleotides matching TRBD2. The CDR3 runs 14 residues. Germline V lookup: CDR1 SGHTA, CDR2 FQGTGA. V lost 5 bases to trimming and J lost 14 bases; unmatched junction nucleotides: 16.

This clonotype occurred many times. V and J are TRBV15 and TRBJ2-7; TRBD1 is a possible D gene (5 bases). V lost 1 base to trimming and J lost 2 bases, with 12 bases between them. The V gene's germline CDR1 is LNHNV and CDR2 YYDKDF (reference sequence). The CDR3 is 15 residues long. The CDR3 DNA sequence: TGTGCCACCAGCAGAGCGAGGCCAGGGCCCTACGAGCAGTACTTC. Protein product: CATSRARPGPYEQYF.

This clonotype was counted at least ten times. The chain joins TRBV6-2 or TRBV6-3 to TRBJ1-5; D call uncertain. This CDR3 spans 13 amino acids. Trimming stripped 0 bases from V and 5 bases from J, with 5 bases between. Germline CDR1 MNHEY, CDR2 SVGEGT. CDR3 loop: CASSYSRYQPQHF. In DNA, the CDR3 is TGTGCCAGCAGTTACTCGAGGTATCAGCCCCAGCATTTT.

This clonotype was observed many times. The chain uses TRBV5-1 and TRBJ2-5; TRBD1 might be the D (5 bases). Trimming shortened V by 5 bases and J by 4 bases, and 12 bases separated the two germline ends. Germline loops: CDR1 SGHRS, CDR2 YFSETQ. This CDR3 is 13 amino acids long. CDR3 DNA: TGCGCCAGCAGGCTCGGACACGGAGAGACCCAGTACTTC. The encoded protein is CASRLGHGETQYF.

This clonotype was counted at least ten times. CDR3 region: CASSLGSSTEAFF. CDR3 in DNA: TGTGCCAGCAGCTTGGGGTCAAGCACTGAAGCTTTCTTT. V is TRBV7-2 and J is TRBJ1-1; D call uncertain. Trimming pared 3 bases from V and 4 bases from J, leaving 9 bases between. The CDR3 is 13 amino acids. CDR1 is SGHTA, CDR2 FQGNSA, per germline.

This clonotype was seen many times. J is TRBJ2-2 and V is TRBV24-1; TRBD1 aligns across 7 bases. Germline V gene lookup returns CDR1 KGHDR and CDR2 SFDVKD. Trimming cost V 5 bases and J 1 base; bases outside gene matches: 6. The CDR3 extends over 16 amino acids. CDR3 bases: TGTGCCACCAGTGCGCCAAGGACAGGGAACACCGGGGAGCTGTTTTTT. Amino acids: CATSAPRTGNTGELFF.

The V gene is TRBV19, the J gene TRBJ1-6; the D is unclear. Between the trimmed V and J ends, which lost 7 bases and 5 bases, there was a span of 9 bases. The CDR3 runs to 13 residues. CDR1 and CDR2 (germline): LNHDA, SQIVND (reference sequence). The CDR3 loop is CASTQRNNSPLHF. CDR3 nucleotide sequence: TGTGCCAGTACCCAAAGGAATAATTCACCCCTCCACTTT.

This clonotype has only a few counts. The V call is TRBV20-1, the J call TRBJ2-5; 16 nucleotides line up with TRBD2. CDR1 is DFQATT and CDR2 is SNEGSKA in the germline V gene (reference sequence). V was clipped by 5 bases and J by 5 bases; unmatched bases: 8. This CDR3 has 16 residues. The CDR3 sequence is CSAPGTSGRAWETQYF. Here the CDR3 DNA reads TGCAGTGCTCCCGGGACTAGCGGGAGGGCGTGGGAGACCCAGTACTTC.

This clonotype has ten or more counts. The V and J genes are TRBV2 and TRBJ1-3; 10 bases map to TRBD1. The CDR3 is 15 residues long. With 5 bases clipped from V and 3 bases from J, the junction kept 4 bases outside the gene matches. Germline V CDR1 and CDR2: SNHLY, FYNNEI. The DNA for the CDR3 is TGTGCCAGCAGTTTGGGACAGGGGAATGGAAACACCATATATTTT. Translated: CASSLGQGNGNTIYF.

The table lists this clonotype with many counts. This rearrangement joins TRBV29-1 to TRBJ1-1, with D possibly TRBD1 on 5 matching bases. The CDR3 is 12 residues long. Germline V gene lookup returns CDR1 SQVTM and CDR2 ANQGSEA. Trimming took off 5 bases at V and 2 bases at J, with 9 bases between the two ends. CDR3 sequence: CSVRRDNTEAFF. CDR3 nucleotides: TGCAGCGTTAGGAGGGACAACACTGAAGCTTTCTTT.

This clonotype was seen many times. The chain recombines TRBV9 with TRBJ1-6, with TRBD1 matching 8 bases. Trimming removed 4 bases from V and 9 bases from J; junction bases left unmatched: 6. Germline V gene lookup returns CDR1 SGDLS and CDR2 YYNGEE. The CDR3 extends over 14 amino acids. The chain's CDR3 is CASSPGQDFSPLHF. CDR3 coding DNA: TGTGCCAGCAGCCCGGGACAGGACTTTTCACCCCTCCACTTT.

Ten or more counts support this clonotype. CDR3: CATSRGTGKETQYF. CDR3 coding DNA: TGTGCCACCAGCAGAGGGACAGGGAAGGAGACCCAGTACTTC. This chain links TRBV15 with TRBJ2-5, with 8 bases identical to TRBD1. The junction had 3 bases not matched to a gene; V was cut back by 1 base and J by 5 bases. Germline lookup yields CDR1 LNHNV and CDR2 YYDKDF (reference sequence). This CDR3 region has 14 residues.

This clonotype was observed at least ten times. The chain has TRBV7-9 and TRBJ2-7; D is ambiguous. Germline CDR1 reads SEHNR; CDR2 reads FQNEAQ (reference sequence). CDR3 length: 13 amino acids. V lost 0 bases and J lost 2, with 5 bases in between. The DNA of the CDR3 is TGTGCCAGCAGCTTAGCGCCAACCTACGAGCAGTACTTC. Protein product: CASSLAPTYEQYF.

CDR3: CATSRAESYEQYF. For the CDR3, the DNA is TGTGCCACCAGCAGGGCGGAATCCTACGAGCAGTACTTC. The chain combines TRBV15 with TRBJ2-7, with D unresolved. Germline V gene sequence: CDR1 LNHNV, CDR2 YYDKDF (reference sequence). This CDR3 is built from 13 residues. With 3 bases removed from V and 1 base from J, the gap between germline ends came to 7 bases.

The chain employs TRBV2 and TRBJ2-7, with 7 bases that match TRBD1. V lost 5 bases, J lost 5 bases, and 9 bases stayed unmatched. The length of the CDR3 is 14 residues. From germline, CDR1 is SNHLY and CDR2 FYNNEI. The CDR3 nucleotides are TGTGCCAGCAGTTCCACAGGGGTCAACGACGAGCAGTACTTC. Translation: CASSSTGVNDEQYF.

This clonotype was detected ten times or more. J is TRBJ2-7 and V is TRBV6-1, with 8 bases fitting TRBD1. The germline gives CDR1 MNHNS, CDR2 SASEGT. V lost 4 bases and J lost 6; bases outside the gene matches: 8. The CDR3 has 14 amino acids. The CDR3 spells CASSGRDRPTEQYF. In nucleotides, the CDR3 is TGTGCCAGCAGTGGCAGGGACAGGCCCACCGAGCAGTACTTC.

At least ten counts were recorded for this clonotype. CDR3 residues: CASGNSGGTQYF. The DNA of the CDR3 is TGTGCCAGCGGCAATTCAGGAGGGACCCAGTACTTC. V gene TRBV27 combines with J gene TRBJ2-5, with D perhaps TRBD2 (5 bases). The V gene lost 8 bases and the J gene lost 7 bases, with 14 bases spanning the gap. Germline CDR1 and CDR2: MNHEY and SMNVEV (reference sequence). The length of the CDR3 is 12 residues.

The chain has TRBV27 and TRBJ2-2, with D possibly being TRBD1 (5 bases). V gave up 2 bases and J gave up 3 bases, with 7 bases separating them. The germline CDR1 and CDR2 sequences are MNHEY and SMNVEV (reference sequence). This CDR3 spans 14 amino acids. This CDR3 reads CASSLGRDTGELFF. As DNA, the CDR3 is TGTGCCAGCAGTTTAGGCAGGGACACCGGGGAGCTGTTTTTT.

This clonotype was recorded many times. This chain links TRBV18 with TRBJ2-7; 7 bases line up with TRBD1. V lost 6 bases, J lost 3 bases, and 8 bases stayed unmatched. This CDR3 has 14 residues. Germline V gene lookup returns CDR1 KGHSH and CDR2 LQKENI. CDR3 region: CASSPGGTIYEQYF. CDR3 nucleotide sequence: TGTGCCAGCTCCCCAGGGGGTACCATCTACGAGCAGTACTTC.